This T cell receptor (beta chain) comes out of a study of cytomegalovirus exposure and HLA in healthy donors. Whole-study results and caveats: Indistinguishable V segments such as TRBV6-2 and TRBV6-3 were excluded.

Germline V gene lookup returns CDR1 SGHRS and CDR2 YFSETQ. V lost 4 bases, J lost 4 bases, and 14 bases lay in between. The CDR3 has 14 amino acids. Primers included in the PCR were 60 Vbeta and 13 Jbeta primers. Only in-frame clones appear in the TCRdb table, and some are missing; sequencing was by immunoSEQ multiplex PCR. This listing includes roughly 120,000 clones. Details on this clone: Its antigen remains unidentified.

This sequence originates from a man aged 25 to 40 in good health and CMV-seronegative. This chain joins TRBV5-1 and TRBJ1-1; D call uncertain. Material for sequencing was PBMCs. The CDR3 protein is CASSPDLGSTEAFF. The CDR3 nucleotides are TGCGCCAGCAGCCCGGACCTCGGGAGCACTGAAGCTTTCTTT.